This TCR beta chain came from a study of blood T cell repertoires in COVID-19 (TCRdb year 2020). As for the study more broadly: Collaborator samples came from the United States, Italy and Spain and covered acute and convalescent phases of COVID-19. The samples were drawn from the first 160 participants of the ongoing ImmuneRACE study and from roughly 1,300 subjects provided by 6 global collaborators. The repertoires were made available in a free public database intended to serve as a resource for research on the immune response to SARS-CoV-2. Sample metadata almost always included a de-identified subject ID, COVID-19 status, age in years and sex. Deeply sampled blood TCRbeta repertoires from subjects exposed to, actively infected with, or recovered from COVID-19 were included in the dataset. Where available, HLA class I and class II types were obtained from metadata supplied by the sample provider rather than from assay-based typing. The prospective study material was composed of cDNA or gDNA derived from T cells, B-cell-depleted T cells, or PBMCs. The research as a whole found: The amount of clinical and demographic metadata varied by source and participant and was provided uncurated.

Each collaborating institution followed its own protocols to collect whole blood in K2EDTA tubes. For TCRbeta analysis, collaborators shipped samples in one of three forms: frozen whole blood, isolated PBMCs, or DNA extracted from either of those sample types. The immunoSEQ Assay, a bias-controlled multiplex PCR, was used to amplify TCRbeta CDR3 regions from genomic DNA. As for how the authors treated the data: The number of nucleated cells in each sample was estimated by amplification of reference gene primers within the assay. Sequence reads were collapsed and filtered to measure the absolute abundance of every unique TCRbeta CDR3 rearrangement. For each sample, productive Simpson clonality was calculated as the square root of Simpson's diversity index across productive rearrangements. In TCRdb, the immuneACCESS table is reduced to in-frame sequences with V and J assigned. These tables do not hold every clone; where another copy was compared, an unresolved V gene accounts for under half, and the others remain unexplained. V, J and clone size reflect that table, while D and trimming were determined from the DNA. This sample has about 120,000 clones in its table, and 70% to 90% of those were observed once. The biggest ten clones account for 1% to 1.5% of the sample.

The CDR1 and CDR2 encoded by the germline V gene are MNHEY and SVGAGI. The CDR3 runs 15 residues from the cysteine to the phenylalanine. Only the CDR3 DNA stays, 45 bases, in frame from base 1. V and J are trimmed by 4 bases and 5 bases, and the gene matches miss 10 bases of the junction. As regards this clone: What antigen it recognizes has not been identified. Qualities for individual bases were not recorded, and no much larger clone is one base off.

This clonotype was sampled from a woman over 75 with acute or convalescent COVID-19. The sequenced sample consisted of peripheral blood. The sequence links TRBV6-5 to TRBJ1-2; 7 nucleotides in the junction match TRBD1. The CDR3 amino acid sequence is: CASSSSTGVGYGYTF. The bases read TGTGCCAGCAGTTCATCCACAGGGGTGGGGTATGGCTACACCTTC.